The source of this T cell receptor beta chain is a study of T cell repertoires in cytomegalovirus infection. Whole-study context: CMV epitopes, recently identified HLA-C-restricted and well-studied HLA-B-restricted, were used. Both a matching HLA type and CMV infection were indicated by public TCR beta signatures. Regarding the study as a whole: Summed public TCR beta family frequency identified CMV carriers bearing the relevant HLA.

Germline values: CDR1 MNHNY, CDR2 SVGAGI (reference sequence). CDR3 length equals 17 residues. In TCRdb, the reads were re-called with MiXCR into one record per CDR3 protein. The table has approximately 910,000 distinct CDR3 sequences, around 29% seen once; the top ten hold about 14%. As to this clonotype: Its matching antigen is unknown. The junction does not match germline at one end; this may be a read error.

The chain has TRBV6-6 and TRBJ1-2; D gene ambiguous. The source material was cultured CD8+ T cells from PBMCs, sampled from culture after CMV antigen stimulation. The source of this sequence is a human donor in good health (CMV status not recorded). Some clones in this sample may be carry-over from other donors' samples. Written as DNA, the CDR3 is TGTGTCAGCAGTGGACCCAGTCCCGTGGGCTTCGGCTATGGCTACACCTTC. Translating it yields CVSSGPSPVGFGYGYTF.